Detailed here is one T cell receptor (beta chain). This sample is drawn from a study of PD-L1 blockade in urothelial cancer. Looking at the study overall: There were a median of approximately 150,000 T cells in blood samples.

TCRdb's table, derived via immunoSEQ multiplex PCR, lists solely in-frame clones and lacks some. Of roughly 50,000 clones listed, nearly 90% are singletons. The sample was PBMCs, taken around atezolizumab (anti-PD-L1) treatment. The clonotype originates from a man between 60 and 75 years old with urothelial cancer.

CDR3 nucleotide sequence: TGTGCCAGCAGCCACGACAGGCCCGAAAAACTGTTTTTT. Translating gives CASSHDRPEKLFF. The chain recombines TRBV7-9 with TRBJ1-4; a weak D match, TRBD1 (6 bases). In germline, CDR1 is SEHNR, CDR2 FQNEAQ (reference sequence). The CDR3 runs to 13 residues. Trimming shortened V by 5 bases and J by 8 bases, and 12 bases separated the two germline ends.